The 21 T cell receptor beta chains below come from one sample, sequenced in a study of blood T cell repertoires in COVID-19. Clones were read by immunoSEQ multiplex PCR, and TCRdb kept only the in-frame ones, dropping some. Seen here are some 80,000 clones, approximately 78% observed once, and the top ten hold just over 35%. The sample consisted of peripheral blood. These receptors were collected from a man in his 60s with COVID-19, enrolled during active disease.

The V and J genes are TRBV14 and TRBJ2-7; 9 positions agree with TRBD1. The CDR3 totals 19 residues. From germline, CDR1 is SGHDN and CDR2 FVKESK. The ends lost 0 bases at V and 4 bases at J; junction bases unmatched: 16. DNA for the CDR3: TGTGCCAGCAGCCAAGATCCCTACGACAGGGGGAAGCAACATTACGAGCAGTACTTC. This codes for CASSQDPYDRGKQHYEQYF.

The chain is built from TRBV5-1 and TRBJ1-1; possible D gene TRBD1, 5 bases. The CDR3 length is 15 residues. The V gene lost 5 bases and the J gene lost 4 bases, with 18 bases spanning the gap. Germline V gives CDR1 SGHRS, CDR2 YFSETQ. CDR3 residues: CASSVIVGQSTEAFF. DNA for the CDR3: TGCGCCAGCAGTGTGATCGTGGGGCAGAGCACTGAAGCTTTCTTT.

This sequence joins TRBV9 and TRBJ2-3; 10 bases are shared with TRBD1. After removal of 4 bases from V and 5 bases from J, the junction contained 4 bases not matched to a gene. The CDR3 has 14 amino acids. Germline CDR1 and CDR2: SGDLS and YYNGEE. The CDR3 region is CASSSGQGIDTQYF. CDR3 bases: TGTGCCAGCAGCTCGGGACAGGGGATAGATACGCAGTATTTT.

V is TRBV19 and J is TRBJ1-1; no reliable D call. V was pared by 4 bases and J by 4 bases, with 13 bases between. This CDR3 region has 14 residues. Per germline, CDR1 LNHDA and CDR2 SQIVND (reference sequence). DNA for the CDR3: TGTGCCAGTAGTACTCAGGTGTTTATCACTGAAGCTTTCTTT. Residues: CASSTQVFITEAFF.

The rearrangement joins TRBV19 to TRBJ1-2; 7 nucleotides match TRBD1. Per germline, CDR1 LNHDA and CDR2 SQIVND (reference sequence). The CDR3 extends over 14 amino acids. V dropped 5 bases and J dropped 7; count of bases not matched to a gene: 10. The CDR3 region is CASSDSQGRGGYTF. CDR3 bases: TGTGCCAGTAGTGACTCACAGGGGCGAGGTGGCTACACCTTC.

CDR3 residues: CASSLVASRTGELFF. CDR3 DNA sequence: TGCGCCAGCAGCTTGGTTGCTAGCAGGACCGGGGAGCTGTTTTTT. This sequence joins TRBV5-1 and TRBJ2-2; D might be TRBD2 (5 bases). In germline, CDR1 is SGHRS, CDR2 YFSETQ. The CDR3 consists of 15 residues. The V and J ends lost 0 bases and 5 bases respectively, with 11 bases between them.

V is TRBV3-1 (or the pseudogene TRBV3-2) and J is TRBJ2-1; 8 bases fit TRBD1. Germline V gives CDR1 LGHDT, CDR2 YNNKEL (reference sequence). V lost 1 base, J lost 4 bases, and 12 bases stayed unmatched. This CDR3 comprises 18 residues. The CDR3 region has the DNA TGTGCCAGCAGCCAAGGACAATCCCGGGACAGGAGATACAATGAGCAGTTCTTC. As protein: CASSQGQSRDRRYNEQFF.

J is TRBJ1-5 and V is TRBV4-1; D not certain. This CDR3 spans 13 amino acids. Trimming left V 3 bases short and J 5 bases short, with 8 bases between. Germline-derived CDR1 and CDR2 are MGHRA and YSYEKL. CDR3 nucleotide sequence: TGCGCCAGCAGCCAGGCCTCACATCAGCCCCAGCATTTT. Residues: CASSQASHQPQHF.

This clone was seen only once. This chain connects TRBV7-3 to TRBJ2-1; 8 bases agree with TRBD2. This CDR3 region has 18 residues. The J segment lost 8 bases and the V segment lost 1 base, leaving 16 bases of the junction unmatched. CDR1 and CDR2 from the germline V gene are SGHTA and FQGTGA. The CDR3, as DNA: TGTGCCAGCAGCTTAAATGGAGCGTGGGGACTAGTGAGTCATGAGCAGTTCTTC. Protein product: CASSLNGAWGLVSHEQFF.

The chain joins TRBV18 to TRBJ2-3; weak D call: TRBD2 (6 bases). Trimming shortened V by 1 base and J by 0 bases, and 8 bases separated the two germline ends. Germline values: CDR1 KGHSH, CDR2 LQKENI. The CDR3 has 15 amino acids. CDR3 bases: TGTGCCAGCTCACCACAGCGGGTCAGCACAGATACGCAGTATTTT. It codes for CASSPQRVSTDTQYF.

The V call is TRBV16, the J call TRBJ2-3; D unclear. The V end was cut by 4 bases, the J end by 0 bases, with 8 bases between. Germline lookup yields CDR1 KGHSY and CDR2 FQNENV. The CDR3 spans 14 residues. Written as DNA, the CDR3 is TGTGCCAGCAGCCGGAGTACTAGCACAGATACGCAGTATTTT. This encodes CASSRSTSTDTQYF.

The chain uses TRBV18 and TRBJ1-5; D gene uncertain. The germline gives CDR1 KGHSH, CDR2 LQKENI. Trimming shortened V by 3 bases and J by 6 bases, and 9 bases separated the two germline ends. The CDR3 has 13 amino acids. The CDR3 spells CASSPTQSQPQHF. CDR3 sequence (DNA): TGTGCCAGCTCACCTACACAGAGTCAGCCCCAGCATTTT.

As DNA, the CDR3 is TGCGCCAGCAGCCCTGGACAGGGGATGCATGAAAAACTGTTTTTT. It yields the protein CASSPGQGMHEKLFF. The chain carries TRBV4-3 and TRBJ1-4; 9 nucleotides align to TRBD1. The germline CDR1 and CDR2 sequences are LGHNA and YSLEER. J was trimmed by 6 bases and V by 4 bases; bases with no gene match: 6. The CDR3 runs to 15 residues.

This chain uses TRBV18 with TRBJ1-1, with 7 positions matching TRBD1. Trimming took 6 bases from V and 7 from J; bases not matched to a gene: 8. This CDR3 has 13 residues. Germline CDR1 and CDR2: KGHSH and LQKENI. CDR3 sequence (DNA): TGTGCCAGCTCGCTTCCCGGGACAGTTGAAGCTTTCTTT. It yields the protein CASSLPGTVEAFF. The whole variable domain, remainder taken from reference TRBV18 and TRBJ1-1, is NAGVMQNPRHLVRRRGQEARLRCSPMKGHSHVYWYRQLPEEGLKFMVYLQKENIIDESGMPKERFSAEFPKEGPSILRIQQVVRGDSAAYFCASSLPGTVEAFFGQGTRLTVV.

The J gene is TRBJ1-6, the V gene TRBV6-5; 9 positions agree with TRBD1. V lost 4 bases to trimming and J lost 10 bases; unmatched junction nucleotides: 11. This CDR3 region has 16 residues. Per germline, CDR1 MNHEY and CDR2 SVGAGI. CDR3 DNA sequence: TGTGCCAGCAGTTCCCCGGCGGGACAGGGAGGGTCACCCCTCCACTTT. Translating it yields CASSSPAGQGGSPLHF.

The gene calls are TRBV2 and TRBJ2-7, with 9 nucleotides matching TRBD1. V was clipped by 7 bases and J by 5 bases; unmatched bases: 12. CDR1 is SNHLY and CDR2 is FYNNEI in the germline V gene. The CDR3 is 15 amino acids. The CDR3 region has the DNA TGTGCCAGCACGAGAGCCGGGACAGGGAGTCACGAGCAGTACTTC. The encoded protein is CASTRAGTGSHEQYF.

The V call is TRBV13, the J call TRBJ2-5; no clear D. Trimming pared 3 bases from V and 5 bases from J, leaving 13 bases between. The germline V gene has CDR1 PRHDT and CDR2 FYEKMQ (reference sequence). The CDR3 is 14 amino acids. As DNA, the CDR3 is TGTGCCAGCAGCTTCCGTAGTCTGGTGGAGACCCAGTACTTC. It yields the protein CASSFRSLVETQYF.

The chain joins TRBV4-2 to TRBJ2-7; the match to TRBD2 covers 10 bases. This CDR3 region has 15 residues. V was pared by 3 bases and J by 5 bases, with 7 bases of the junction left unmatched. Per the germline V gene, CDR1 is LGHNA and CDR2 is YNFKEQ. DNA for the CDR3: TGTGCCAGCAGCCAGGGGACTAGCGAAGCCAACGAGCAGTACTTC. It specifies CASSQGTSEANEQYF.

V usage is TRBV11-3 and J usage is TRBJ2-7, with D perhaps TRBD1 (6 bases). Germline loops: CDR1 SGHNT, CDR2 YENEEA. The CDR3 runs to 14 residues. The V end was cut by 3 bases, the J end by 5 bases, with 14 bases between. Here the CDR3 DNA reads TGTGCCAGCAGCTTGATCGGACAGTCCGACGAGCAGTACTTC. Its translation is CASSLIGQSDEQYF.

This clone appeared a single time. This chain joins TRBV5-6 and TRBJ2-5; 7 bases match TRBD1. V lost 2 bases to trimming and J lost 2 bases; unmatched junction nucleotides: 3. The CDR3 covers 14 residues. The germline V gene has CDR1 SGHDT and CDR2 YYEEEE. DNA for the CDR3: TGTGCCAGCAGCTTTAGACAGGGTCAAGAGACCCAGTACTTC. Protein sequence: CASSFRQGQETQYF.

This chain uses TRBV15 with TRBJ2-7, with 7 positions matching TRBD1. Germline V lookup: CDR1 LNHNV, CDR2 YYDKDF (reference sequence). The CDR3 consists of 13 residues. Trimming removed 4 bases from V and 3 bases from J; junction bases left unmatched: 3. The CDR3 region is CATSINRGYEQYF. The CDR3 nucleotides are TGTGCCACCAGCATAAACAGGGGCTACGAGCAGTACTTC.